Presented here are 2 T cell receptor beta chains from one specimen sequenced in a study of CD8+CD57+ T cells in acquired aplastic anemia. TCR beta VDJ and CDR3 profiling used genomic DNA as template. TCRdb re-called the reads with MiXCR, one entry per CDR3 protein. Here the sample spans tens of thousands of distinct CDR3 sequences, more than 75% being singletons. Sequencing was performed on sorted CD4+, CD8+, or CD8+CD57+ T cells (not recorded which) from PBMCs. The receptors were gathered from a human donor in good health, serving as a control.

J is TRBJ2-3 and V is TRBV25-1; D unresolved. CDR3 length equals 13 residues. Germline V CDR1 and CDR2: MGHDK, SYGVNS. Between the trimmed V and J ends, which lost 3 bases and 4 bases, there was a span of 8 bases. This CDR3 reads CASSDPPADTQYF. The CDR3 DNA follows: TGTGCCAGCAGTGACCCGCCGGCAGATACGCAGTATTTT.

The chain recombines TRBV10-2 with TRBJ1-1, with D possibly matching TRBD1 (5 bases). The CDR3 is made up of 13 amino acids. Germline assignment: CDR1 WSHSY and CDR2 SAAADI. Trimming cost V 6 bases and J 0 bases, with 8 bases left between them. Written as DNA, the CDR3 is TGCGCCAGCAGAGGCAGGGTGAACACTGAAGCTTTCTTT. Its translation: CASRGRVNTEAFF.